What follows describes a single T cell receptor beta chain. The antigen remains undetermined. The data were obtained in a study of neoadjuvant nivolumab and ipilimumab in lung cancer. Whole-study findings and limits: Blood richness before therapy tracked richness in tumors resected after neoadjuvant therapy.

Produced via immunoSEQ multiplex PCR; TCRdb's table is partial and in-frame only. The table records 39,000 or so clones, roughly 89% of them present only once. The input for sequencing was peripheral blood, taken before neoadjuvant nivolumab, alone or with ipilimumab. The TCR originated in an adult with non-small cell lung cancer.

The CDR3 nucleotides read TGTGCCAGCAGCTTCCCACACCAACTAGGAGGCGAGCAGTACTTC. Its translation is CASSFPHQLGGEQYF. This sequence joins TRBV7-9 and TRBJ2-7; a possible D gene is TRBD2 (5 bases). V gave up 3 bases and J gave up 6 bases, with 18 bases separating them. Germline values: CDR1 SEHNR, CDR2 FQNEAQ (reference sequence). The CDR3 contains 15 residues.